Listed here are 27 T cell receptor beta chains from one sample, sequenced in a study of CD8 T cells in ankylosing spondylitis. Each CDR3 protein gets one entry after TCRdb re-called the 5' RACE reads with MiXCR. The sample consists of about 7,900 distinct CDR3 sequences, 3.9% of them appearing once. Sequencing used blood, either unsorted or a sorted T cell fraction (not recorded which). The receptors here all came from a female donor with ankylosing spondylitis or in good health (not recorded which).

In this sample, this clonotype is medium-sized. This chain connects TRBV9 to TRBJ1-1; no definite D call. The length of the CDR3 is 13 residues. Germline assignment: CDR1 SGDLS and CDR2 YYNGEE. The V gene lost 0 bases and the J gene lost 6 bases, with 9 bases spanning the gap. CDR3 amino acids: CASSVGLNAEAFF. The CDR3 DNA reads TGTGCCAGCAGCGTAGGCCTTAATGCTGAAGCTTTCTTT.

This clonotype has at least ten counts. This chain links TRBV9 with TRBJ2-1; D perhaps matches TRBD2 (6 bases). From germline, CDR1 is SGDLS and CDR2 YYNGEE. The CDR3 is 15 amino acids. The germline V and J ends were trimmed by 0 bases and 4 bases, with 11 bases remaining between them. CDR3 in amino acids: CASSVGGVLYNEQFF. The CDR3 DNA reads TGTGCCAGCAGCGTAGGCGGGGTCCTATACAATGAGCAGTTCTTC.

This clonotype is medium-sized by share. The CDR3, as DNA: TGTGCCAGCACAAGGACAGGTCGGCGCTATGGCTACACCTTC. Amino acid sequence: CASTRTGRRYGYTF. The chain couples TRBV9 to TRBJ1-2, with 7 positions matching TRBD1. Germline V gene lookup returns CDR1 SGDLS and CDR2 YYNGEE. The CDR3 sequence is 14 residues long. Trimming cost V 6 bases and J 4 bases; bases outside gene matches: 9.

This clonotype was observed many times. The chain carries TRBV9 and TRBJ2-1; D not certain. Germline loops: CDR1 SGDLS, CDR2 YYNGEE. CDR3 length: 14 residues. Trimming took off 0 bases at V and 10 bases at J, with 14 bases between the two ends. The CDR3 DNA sequence: TGTGCCAGCAGCGTAGAGGTTAGTGGGGTCGAGCAGTTCTTC. Translation gives CASSVEVSGVEQFF.

In this sample, this clonotype is medium-sized (0.01 to 0.1%). V is TRBV9 and J is TRBJ1-1; D not resolved. Germline V lookup: CDR1 SGDLS, CDR2 YYNGEE. The CDR3 contains 15 residues. V was pared by 0 bases and J by 0 bases, with 9 bases between. The CDR3 nucleotides are TGTGCCAGCAGCGTAGGGGGAGAGTTGAACACTGAAGCTTTCTTT. It specifies CASSVGGELNTEAFF. Drawing the rest from reference TRBV9 and TRBJ1-1, the complete variable domain is DSGVTQTPKHLITATGQRVTLRCSPRSGDLSVYWYQQSLDQGLQFLIQYYNGEERAKGNILERFSAQQFPDLHSELNLSSLELGDSALYFCASSVGGELNTEAFFGQGTRLTVV.

By sample fraction, this clonotype is medium-sized. CDR3 nucleotides: TGTGCCAGCAGCGTAGGTGGGGTGACAGGGACATATGGCTACACCTTC. Its translation: CASSVGGVTGTYGYTF. The chain recombines TRBV9 with TRBJ1-2, with 7 bases fitting TRBD1. Germline loops: CDR1 SGDLS, CDR2 YYNGEE. The CDR3 covers 16 residues. The trim removed 0 bases at V and 5 bases at J, leaving 10 bases unmatched.

This clonotype showed up many times. The chain employs TRBV9 and TRBJ2-7; a weak D match, TRBD1 (6 bases). CDR1 is SGDLS, CDR2 YYNGEE, per germline. V lost 7 bases, J lost 2 bases, and 7 bases lay in between. CDR3 length: 11 residues. CDR3 in amino acids: CASGQTYEQYF. As DNA, the CDR3 is TGTGCCAGCGGACAGACCTACGAGCAGTACTTC.

This clonotype has a count of ten or more. V is TRBV9 and J is TRBJ2-2; D is unresolved. V lost 0 bases and J lost 9, with 15 bases in between. CDR1 is SGDLS and CDR2 is YYNGEE in the germline V gene. CDR3 length: 15 residues. Written as DNA, the CDR3 is TGTGCCAGCAGCGTAGTGTCTGACGTTCGTCGGGAGCTGTTTTTT. As protein: CASSVVSDVRRELFF.

At least ten counts were recorded for this clonotype. The chain recombines TRBV9 with TRBJ1-2; possible D gene TRBD1, 5 bases. This CDR3 is built from 13 residues. CDR1 is SGDLS, CDR2 YYNGEE, per germline. The V and J ends lost 3 bases and 3 bases respectively, with 9 bases between them. CDR3 sequence reads: CASSGGTYYGYTF. CDR3 nucleotides: TGTGCCAGCAGCGGGGGCACCTACTATGGCTACACCTTC.

By proportion, this clonotype is medium-sized. The chain carries TRBV9 and TRBJ2-1, with a possible D match to TRBD1 (5 bases). CDR1 and CDR2 (germline): SGDLS, YYNGEE. This CDR3 contains 14 residues. Trimming shortened V by 0 bases and J by 1 base, and 5 bases separated the two germline ends. The CDR3 here is CASSVGQSYNEQFF. In DNA form, the CDR3 reads TGTGCCAGCAGCGTAGGACAGTCCTACAATGAGCAGTTCTTC.

This clonotype was picked up many times. J is TRBJ2-1 and V is TRBV9, with 9 bases identical to TRBD2. The CDR3 has 15 residues. J was trimmed by 3 bases and V by 4 bases; bases with no gene match: 5. Germline CDR1 reads SGDLS; CDR2 reads YYNGEE. The CDR3 region has the DNA TGTGCCAGCAGCTCTAGCGGGGTAGGCTACAATGAGCAGTTCTTC. Encoded protein: CASSSSGVGYNEQFF.

This clonotype rates as medium-sized. This chain links TRBV9 with TRBJ1-4; D perhaps matches TRBD1 (6 bases). Germline assignment: CDR1 SGDLS and CDR2 YYNGEE. Trimming shortened V by 0 bases and J by 7 bases, and 16 bases separated the two germline ends. The length of the CDR3 is 16 residues. CDR3 loop: CASSVGGGSTSEKLFF. Written as DNA, the CDR3 is TGTGCCAGCAGCGTAGGAGGGGGTTCGACAAGTGAAAAACTGTTTTTT.

This rearrangement joins TRBV9 to TRBJ2-1, with TRBD1 matching 7 bases. After removal of 3 bases from V and 4 bases from J, the junction contained 4 bases not matched to a gene. The CDR3 loop spans 14 amino acids. The germline gives CDR1 SGDLS, CDR2 YYNGEE. In DNA form, the CDR3 reads TGTGCCAGCAGCGGACAGGGACCTTACAATGAGCAGTTCTTC. Translated, it gives CASSGQGPYNEQFF. Filled out from reference TRBV9 and TRBJ2-1, the complete variable domain reads DSGVTQTPKHLITATGQRVTLRCSPRSGDLSVYWYQQSLDQGLQFLIQYYNGEERAKGNILERFSAQQFPDLHSELNLSSLELGDSALYFCASSGQGPYNEQFFGPGTRLTVL.

By sample fraction, this clonotype is medium-sized. The rearrangement links TRBV9 to TRBJ1-2; D is possibly TRBD1 (6 bases). Germline-derived CDR1 and CDR2 are SGDLS and YYNGEE. This CDR3 has 14 residues. V lost 0 bases and J lost 8, with 14 bases in between. The CDR3 bases are TGTGCCAGCAGCGTAGCTCCGGACAGTCAGGGCTACACCTTC. It translates to CASSVAPDSQGYTF. Together with reference TRBV9 and TRBJ1-2, the CDR3 gives the full variable domain: DSGVTQTPKHLITATGQRVTLRCSPRSGDLSVYWYQQSLDQGLQFLIQYYNGEERAKGNILERFSAQQFPDLHSELNLSSLELGDSALYFCASSVAPDSQGYTFGSGTRLTVV.

This clonotype was picked up a small number of times. The chain carries TRBV9 and TRBJ2-7, with D possibly called TRBD1 or TRBD2 (6 bases each). Germline lookup yields CDR1 SGDLS and CDR2 YYNGEE. Trimming removed 7 bases from V and 0 bases from J, with 17 bases in between. The CDR3 covers 15 residues. The CDR3, as DNA: TGTGCCAGCTCCCCGGGGGCGGATAGCTCCTACGAGCAGTACTTC. This gives the protein CASSPGADSSYEQYF.

This clonotype appeared many times. The chain uses TRBV9 and TRBJ2-1, with 9 bases aligning to TRBD2. The CDR3 consists of 15 residues. Germline trimming cut 0 bases from V and 6 bases from J; bases unmatched to any gene: 4. Germline loops: CDR1 SGDLS, CDR2 YYNGEE. The DNA for the CDR3 is TGTGCCAGCAGCGTAGTGATAGCGGGGGCCAATGAGCAGTTCTTC. Translating gives CASSVVIAGANEQFF.

This clonotype was found many times. The CDR3 sequence: CASSVGTGSGETQYF. The CDR3 nucleotides are TGTGCCAGCAGCGTCGGGACAGGGAGTGGAGAGACCCAGTACTTC. The V and J genes are TRBV9 and TRBJ2-5; 9 positions agree with TRBD1. Germline-derived CDR1 and CDR2 are SGDLS and YYNGEE. The CDR3 contains 15 residues. J was trimmed by 4 bases and V by 2 bases; bases with no gene match: 6.

In its sample, this clonotype was seen many times. V usage is TRBV9 and J usage is TRBJ2-6; 13 bases map to TRBD2. The V and J ends lost 3 bases and 3 bases, in that order; junction bases with no gene match: 6. Per germline, CDR1 SGDLS and CDR2 YYNGEE. This CDR3 spans 18 amino acids. CDR3 loop: CASSDPLAGGLGANVLTF. CDR3 DNA: TGTGCCAGCAGCGACCCACTAGCGGGGGGGCTTGGGGCCAACGTCCTGACTTTC. Combining the CDR3 with reference TRBV9 and TRBJ2-6 gives the whole variable domain DSGVTQTPKHLITATGQRVTLRCSPRSGDLSVYWYQQSLDQGLQFLIQYYNGEERAKGNILERFSAQQFPDLHSELNLSSLELGDSALYFCASSDPLAGGLGANVLTFGAGSRLTVL.

This clonotype has at least ten counts. The chain joins TRBV9 to TRBJ2-5; TRBD2 is a possible D gene (6 bases). Germline V CDR1 and CDR2: SGDLS, YYNGEE. Trimming cost V 2 bases and J 0 bases, with 14 bases left between them. This CDR3 spans 16 amino acids. For the CDR3, the DNA is TGTGCCAGCAGCGTCAAGGCGGGACGGAACCAAGAGACCCAGTACTTC. Protein: CASSVKAGRNQETQYF.

This clonotype was detected many times. This chain links TRBV9 with TRBJ2-1; 7 bases match TRBD1. CDR1 is SGDLS and CDR2 is YYNGEE in the germline V gene. V trimming: 3 bases; J trimming: 0 bases; junction bases outside the gene matches: 6. The length of the CDR3 is 16 residues. The chain's CDR3 is CASSERQGSSYNEQFF. CDR3 sequence (DNA): TGTGCCAGCAGCGAAAGACAGGGAAGCTCCTACAATGAGCAGTTCTTC. The full variable domain, rest sourced from reference TRBV9 and TRBJ2-1, is DSGVTQTPKHLITATGQRVTLRCSPRSGDLSVYWYQQSLDQGLQFLIQYYNGEERAKGNILERFSAQQFPDLHSELNLSSLELGDSALYFCASSERQGSSYNEQFFGPGTRLTVL.

This clonotype was seen a handful of times. The chain links TRBV9 to TRBJ2-7; perhaps D is TRBD1 or TRBD2 (5 bases each). Germline V gene sequence: CDR1 SGDLS, CDR2 YYNGEE. Between the trimmed V and J ends, which lost 3 bases and 2 bases, there was a span of 21 bases. The CDR3 runs 17 residues. In nucleotides, the CDR3 is TGTGCCAGCAGCGCTCAACCAGCAGGGTCGCGGGCCTACGAGCAGTACTTC. It translates to CASSAQPAGSRAYEQYF.

By share, this clonotype ranks as medium-sized. The V and J genes are TRBV9 and TRBJ1-1; weak D call: TRBD1 (6 bases). The CDR3 extends over 15 amino acids. V gave up 0 bases and J gave up 12 bases, with 21 bases separating them. Looked up from germline, CDR1 is SGDLS and CDR2 is YYNGEE. CDR3 DNA: TGTGCCAGCAGCGTAGTGGCCCCCAACAGGGTTGCGTCTTTCTTT. Translated, it gives CASSVVAPNRVASFF.

This clonotype qualifies as medium-sized. The J gene is TRBJ1-1, the V gene TRBV9, with D uncertain. Germline CDR1 is SGDLS and CDR2 is YYNGEE. This CDR3 has 14 amino acids. Deletions cut 1 base from V and 6 bases from J, with 13 bases between. CDR3 amino acids: CASSVSTEFPEAFF. The CDR3 coding sequence is TGTGCCAGCAGCGTATCGACGGAGTTTCCTGAAGCTTTCTTT.

This clonotype was seen ten or more times. V and J are TRBV9 and TRBJ2-3; D is perhaps TRBD1 or TRBD2 (7 bases each). Germline CDR1 and CDR2: SGDLS and YYNGEE. Trimming left V 0 bases short and J 2 bases short, with 16 bases between. This CDR3 has 17 amino acids. The CDR3 DNA sequence: TGTGCCAGCAGCGTAGAGACAGGGAGGGGTATCACAGATACGCAGTATTTT. Translation gives CASSVETGRGITDTQYF.

This clonotype was seen repeatedly, ten times or more. The V and J genes are TRBV9 and TRBJ2-7; TRBD2 agrees at 7 bases. CDR3 size: 17 residues. After removal of 1 base from V and 3 bases from J, the junction contained 13 bases not matched to a gene. Germline V gene lookup returns CDR1 SGDLS and CDR2 YYNGEE. This chain's CDR3 is CASSVSPMGGNLYEQYF. The CDR3 bases are TGTGCCAGCAGCGTAAGTCCGATGGGAGGGAACCTCTACGAGCAGTACTTC.

This clonotype was seen at least ten times. The rearrangement uses TRBV9 and TRBJ2-7, with 9 bases identical to TRBD1. V gave up 4 bases and J gave up 4 bases; unmatched junction bases: 6. Germline loops: CDR1 SGDLS, CDR2 YYNGEE. This CDR3 has 14 residues. The CDR3 loop reads CASSKQGAGYEQYF. CDR3 coding DNA: TGTGCCAGCAGCAAACAGGGGGCAGGGTACGAGCAGTACTTC.

Ten or more counts support this clonotype. The genes are TRBV9 and TRBJ1-1, with 9 bases identical to TRBD1. The germline gives CDR1 SGDLS, CDR2 YYNGEE. The CDR3 contains 18 residues. Germline trimming cut 0 bases from V and 0 bases from J; bases unmatched to any gene: 9. The CDR3 sequence: CASSVGGQGYLMNTEAFF. The CDR3 bases are TGTGCCAGCAGCGTAGGAGGACAGGGGTACCTAATGAACACTGAAGCTTTCTTT.